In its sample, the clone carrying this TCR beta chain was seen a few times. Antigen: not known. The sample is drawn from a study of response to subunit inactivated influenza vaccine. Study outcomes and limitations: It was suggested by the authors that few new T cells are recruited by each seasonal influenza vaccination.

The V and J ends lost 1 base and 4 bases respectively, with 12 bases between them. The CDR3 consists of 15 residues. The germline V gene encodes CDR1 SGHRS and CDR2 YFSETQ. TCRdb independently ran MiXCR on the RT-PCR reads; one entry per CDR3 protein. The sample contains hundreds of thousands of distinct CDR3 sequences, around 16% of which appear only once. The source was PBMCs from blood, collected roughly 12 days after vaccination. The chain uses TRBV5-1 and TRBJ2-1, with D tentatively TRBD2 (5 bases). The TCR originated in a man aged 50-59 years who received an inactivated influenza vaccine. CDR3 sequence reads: CASSLRGSGYNEQFF. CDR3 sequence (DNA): TGCGCCAGCAGCTTGAGAGGGTCTGGATACAATGAGCAGTTCTTC. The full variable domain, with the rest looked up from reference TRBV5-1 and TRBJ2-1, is KAGVTQTPRYLIKTRGQQVTLSCSPISGHRSVSWYQQTPGQGLQFLFEYFSETQRNKGNFPGRFSGRQFSNSRSEMNVSTLELGDSALYLCASSLRGSGYNEQFFGPGTRLTVL.